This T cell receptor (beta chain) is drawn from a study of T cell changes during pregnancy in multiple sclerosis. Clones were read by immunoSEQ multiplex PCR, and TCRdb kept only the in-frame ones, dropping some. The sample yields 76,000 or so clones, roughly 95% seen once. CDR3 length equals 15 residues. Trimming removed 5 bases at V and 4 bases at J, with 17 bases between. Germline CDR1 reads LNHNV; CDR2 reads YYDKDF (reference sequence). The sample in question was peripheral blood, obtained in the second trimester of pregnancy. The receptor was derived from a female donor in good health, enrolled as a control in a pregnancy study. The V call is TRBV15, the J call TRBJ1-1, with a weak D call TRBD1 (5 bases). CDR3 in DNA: TGTGCCACCAGCCTCGGGTCCCTCGGGGGCACTGAAGCTTTCTTT. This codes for CATSLGSLGGTEAFF.